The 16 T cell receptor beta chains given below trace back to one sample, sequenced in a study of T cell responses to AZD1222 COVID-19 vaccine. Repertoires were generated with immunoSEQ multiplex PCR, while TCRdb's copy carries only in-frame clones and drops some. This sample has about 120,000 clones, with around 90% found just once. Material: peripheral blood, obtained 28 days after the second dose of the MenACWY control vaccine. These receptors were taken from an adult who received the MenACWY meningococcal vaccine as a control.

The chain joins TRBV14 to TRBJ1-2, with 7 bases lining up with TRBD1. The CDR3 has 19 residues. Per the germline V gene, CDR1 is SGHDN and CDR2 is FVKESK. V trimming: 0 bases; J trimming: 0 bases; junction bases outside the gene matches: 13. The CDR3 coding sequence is TGTGCCAGCAGCCAAGATCTGGGGCAGGGGGAAAACGCTAACTATGGCTACACCTTC. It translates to CASSQDLGQGENANYGYTF.

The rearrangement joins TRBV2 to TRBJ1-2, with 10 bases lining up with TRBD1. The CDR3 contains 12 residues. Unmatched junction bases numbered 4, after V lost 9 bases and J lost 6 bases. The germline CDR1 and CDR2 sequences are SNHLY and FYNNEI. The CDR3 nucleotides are TGTGCCAGATCCGGGACAGGGGATGGCTACACCTTC. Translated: CARSGTGDGYTF. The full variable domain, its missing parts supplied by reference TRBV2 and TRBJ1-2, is EPEVTQTPSHQVTQMGQEVILRCVPISNHLYFYWYRQILGQKVEFLVSFYNNEISEKSEIFDDQFSVERPDGSNFTLKIRSTKLEDSAMYFCARSGTGDGYTFGSGTRLTVV.

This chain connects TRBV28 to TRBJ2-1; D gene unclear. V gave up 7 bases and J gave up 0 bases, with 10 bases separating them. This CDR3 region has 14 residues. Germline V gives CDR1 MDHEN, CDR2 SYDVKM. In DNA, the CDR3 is TGTGCCAGCAAACCGCCGAGCTCCTACAATGAGCAGTTCTTC. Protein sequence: CASKPPSSYNEQFF.

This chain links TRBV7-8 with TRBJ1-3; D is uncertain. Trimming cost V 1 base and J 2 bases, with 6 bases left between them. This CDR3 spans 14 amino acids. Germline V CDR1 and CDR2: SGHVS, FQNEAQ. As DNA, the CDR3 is TGTGCCAGCAGCTTAGGCAGGACTGGAAACACCATATATTTT. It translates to CASSLGRTGNTIYF.

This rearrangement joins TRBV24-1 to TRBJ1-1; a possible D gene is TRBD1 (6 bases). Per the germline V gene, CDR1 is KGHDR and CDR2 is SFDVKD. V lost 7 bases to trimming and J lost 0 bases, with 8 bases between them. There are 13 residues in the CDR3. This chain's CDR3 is CATRGHLNTEAFF. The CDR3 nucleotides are TGTGCCACCAGGGGACATTTGAACACTGAAGCTTTCTTT.

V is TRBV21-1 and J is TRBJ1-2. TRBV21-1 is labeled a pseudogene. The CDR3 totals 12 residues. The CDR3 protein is CASSKAPGGYTF. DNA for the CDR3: TGTGCCAGCAGCAAAGCGCCGGGGGGCTACACCTTC.

CDR3: CASSLFGPYNSPLHF. For the CDR3, the DNA is TGTGCCAGCAGCTTATTTGGGCCATATAATTCACCCCTCCACTTT. V and J are TRBV7-9 and TRBJ1-6; D not resolved. Germline loops: CDR1 SEHNR, CDR2 FQNEAQ (reference sequence). V was shortened by 2 bases and J by 4 bases, with 9 bases between the two germline ends. The CDR3 totals 15 residues.

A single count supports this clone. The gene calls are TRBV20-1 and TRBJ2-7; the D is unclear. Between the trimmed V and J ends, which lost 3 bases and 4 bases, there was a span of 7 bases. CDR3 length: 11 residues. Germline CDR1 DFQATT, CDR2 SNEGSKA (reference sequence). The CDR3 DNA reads TGCAGTGCTAGCACAGAATACGAGCAGTACTTC. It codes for CSASTEYEQYF.

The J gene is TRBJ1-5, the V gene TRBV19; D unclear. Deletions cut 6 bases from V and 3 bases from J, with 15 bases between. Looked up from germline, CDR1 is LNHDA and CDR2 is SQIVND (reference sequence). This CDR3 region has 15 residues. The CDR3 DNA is TGTGCCAGTAGGATGTTCGTGGGTTCCAATCAGCCCCAGCATTTT. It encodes CASRMFVGSNQPQHF.

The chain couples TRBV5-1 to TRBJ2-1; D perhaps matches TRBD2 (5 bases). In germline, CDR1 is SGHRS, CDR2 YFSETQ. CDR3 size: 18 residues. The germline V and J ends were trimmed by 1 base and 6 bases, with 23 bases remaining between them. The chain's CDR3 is CASSLPIGLRRTGNEQFF. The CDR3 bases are TGCGCCAGCAGCTTGCCGATAGGCCTGCGGAGGACGGGCAATGAGCAGTTCTTC.

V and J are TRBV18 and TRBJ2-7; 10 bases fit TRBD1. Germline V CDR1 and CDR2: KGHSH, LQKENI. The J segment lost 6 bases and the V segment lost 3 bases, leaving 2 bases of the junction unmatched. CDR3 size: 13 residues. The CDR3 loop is CASSPGTGVEQYF. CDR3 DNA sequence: TGTGCCAGCTCACCGGGGACAGGGGTCGAGCAGTACTTC. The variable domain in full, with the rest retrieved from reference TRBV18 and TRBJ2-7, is NAGVMQNPRHLVRRRGQEARLRCSPMKGHSHVYWYRQLPEEGLKFMVYLQKENIIDESGMPKERFSAEFPKEGPSILRIQQVVRGDSAAYFCASSPGTGVEQYFGPGTRLTVT.

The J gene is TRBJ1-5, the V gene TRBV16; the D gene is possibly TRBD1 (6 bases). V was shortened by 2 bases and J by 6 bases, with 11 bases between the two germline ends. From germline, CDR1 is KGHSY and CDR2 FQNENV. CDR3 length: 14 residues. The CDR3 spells CASSQAQGPQPQHF. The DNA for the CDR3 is TGTGCCAGCAGCCAAGCACAGGGACCTCAGCCCCAGCATTTT.

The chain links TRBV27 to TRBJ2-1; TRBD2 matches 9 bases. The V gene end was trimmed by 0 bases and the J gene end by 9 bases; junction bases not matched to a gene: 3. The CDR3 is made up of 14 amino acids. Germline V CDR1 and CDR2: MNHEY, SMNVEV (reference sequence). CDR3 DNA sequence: TGTGCCAGCAGTTTATCCGGGACTAGCTTTGAGCAGTTCTTC. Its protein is CASSLSGTSFEQFF.

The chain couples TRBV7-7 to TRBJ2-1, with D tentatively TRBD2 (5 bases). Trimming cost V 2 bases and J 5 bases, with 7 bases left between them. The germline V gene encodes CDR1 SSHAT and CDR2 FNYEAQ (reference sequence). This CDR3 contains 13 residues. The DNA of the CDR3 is TGTGCCAGCAGCTTAACTAGGAACAATGAGCAGTTCTTC. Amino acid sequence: CASSLTRNNEQFF.

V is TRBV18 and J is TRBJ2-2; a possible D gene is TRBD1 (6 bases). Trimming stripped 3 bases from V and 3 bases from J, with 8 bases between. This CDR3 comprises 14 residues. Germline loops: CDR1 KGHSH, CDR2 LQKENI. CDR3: CASSPYRDTGELFF. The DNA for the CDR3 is TGTGCCAGCTCACCTTACAGGGACACCGGGGAGCTGTTTTTT.

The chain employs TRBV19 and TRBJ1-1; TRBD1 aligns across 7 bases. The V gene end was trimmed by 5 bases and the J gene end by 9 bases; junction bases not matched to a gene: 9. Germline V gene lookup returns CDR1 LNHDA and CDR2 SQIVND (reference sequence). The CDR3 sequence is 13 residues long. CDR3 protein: CASSAGQDGKAFF. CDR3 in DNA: TGTGCCAGTAGTGCCGGACAGGACGGCAAAGCTTTCTTT.